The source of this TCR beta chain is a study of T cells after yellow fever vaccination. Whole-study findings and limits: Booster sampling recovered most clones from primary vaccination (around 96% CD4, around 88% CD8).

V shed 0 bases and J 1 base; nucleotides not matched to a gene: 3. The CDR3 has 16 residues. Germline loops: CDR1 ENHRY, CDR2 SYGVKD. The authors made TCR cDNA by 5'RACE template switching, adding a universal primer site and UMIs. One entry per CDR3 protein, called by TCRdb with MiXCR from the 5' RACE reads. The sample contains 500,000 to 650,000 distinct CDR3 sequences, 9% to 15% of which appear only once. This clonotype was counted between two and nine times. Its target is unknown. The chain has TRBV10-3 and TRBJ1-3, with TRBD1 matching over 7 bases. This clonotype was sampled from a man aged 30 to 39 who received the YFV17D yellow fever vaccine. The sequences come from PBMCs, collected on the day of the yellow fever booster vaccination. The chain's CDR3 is CAISESKGASGNTIYF. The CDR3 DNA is TGTGCCATCAGTGAGTCTAAGGGGGCATCTGGAAACACCATATATTTT.